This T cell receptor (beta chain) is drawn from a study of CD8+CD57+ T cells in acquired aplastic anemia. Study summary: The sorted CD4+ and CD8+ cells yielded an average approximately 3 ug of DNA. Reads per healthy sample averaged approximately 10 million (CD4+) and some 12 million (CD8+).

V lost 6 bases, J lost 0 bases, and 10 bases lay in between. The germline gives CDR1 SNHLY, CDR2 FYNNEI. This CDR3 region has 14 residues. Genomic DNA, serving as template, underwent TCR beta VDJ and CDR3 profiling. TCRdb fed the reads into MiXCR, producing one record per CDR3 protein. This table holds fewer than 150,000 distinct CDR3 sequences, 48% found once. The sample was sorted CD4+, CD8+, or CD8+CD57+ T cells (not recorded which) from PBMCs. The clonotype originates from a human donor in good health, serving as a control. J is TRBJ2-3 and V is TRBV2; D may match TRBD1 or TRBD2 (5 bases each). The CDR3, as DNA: TGTGCCAGCAGCCAGGGAGCTAGCACAGATACGCAGTATTTT. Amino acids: CASSQGASTDTQYF.